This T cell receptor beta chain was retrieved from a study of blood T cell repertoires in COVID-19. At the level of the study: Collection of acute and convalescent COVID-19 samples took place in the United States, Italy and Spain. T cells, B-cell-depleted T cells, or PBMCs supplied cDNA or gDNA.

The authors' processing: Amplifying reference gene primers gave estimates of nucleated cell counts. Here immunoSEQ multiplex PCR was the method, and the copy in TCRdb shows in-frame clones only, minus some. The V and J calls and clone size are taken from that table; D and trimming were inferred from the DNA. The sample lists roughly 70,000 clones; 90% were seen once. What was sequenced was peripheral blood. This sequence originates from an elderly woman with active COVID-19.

The CDR3: CASSLGQDHTDTQYF. CDR3 bases: TGTGCCAGCTCACTGGGACAGGATCACACAGATACGCAGTATTTT. The chain uses TRBV18 and TRBJ2-3, with TRBD1 matching over 8 bases. CDR1 and CDR2 from the germline V gene are KGHSH and LQKENI. CDR3 length: 15 residues. Trimming took 4 bases from V and 2 from J; bases not matched to a gene: 5. Together with reference TRBV18 and TRBJ2-3, the CDR3 gives the full variable domain: NAGVMQNPRHLVRRRGQEARLRCSPMKGHSHVYWYRQLPEEGLKFMVYLQKENIIDESGMPKERFSAEFPKEGPSILRIQQVVRGDSAAYFCASSLGQDHTDTQYFGPGTRLTVL.